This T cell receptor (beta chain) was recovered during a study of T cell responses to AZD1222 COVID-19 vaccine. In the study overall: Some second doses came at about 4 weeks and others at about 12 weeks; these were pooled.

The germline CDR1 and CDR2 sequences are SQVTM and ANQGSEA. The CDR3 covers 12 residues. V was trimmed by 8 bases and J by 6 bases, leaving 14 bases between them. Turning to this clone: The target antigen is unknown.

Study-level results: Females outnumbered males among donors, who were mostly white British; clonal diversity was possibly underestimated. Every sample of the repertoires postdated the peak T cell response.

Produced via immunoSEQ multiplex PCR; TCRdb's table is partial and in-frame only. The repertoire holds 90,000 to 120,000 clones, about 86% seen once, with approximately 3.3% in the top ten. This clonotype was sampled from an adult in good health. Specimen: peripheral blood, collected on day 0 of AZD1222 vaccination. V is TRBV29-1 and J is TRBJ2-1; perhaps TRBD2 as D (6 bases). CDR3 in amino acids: CSSADGGNEQFF. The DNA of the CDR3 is TGCAGCTCCGCTGACGGGGGCAATGAGCAGTTCTTC.